Shown below are 5 T cell receptor beta chains from a single sample sequenced in a study of cytomegalovirus exposure and HLA in healthy donors. PCR involved 60 Vbeta and 13 Jbeta primers. Clones were read by immunoSEQ multiplex PCR, and TCRdb kept only the in-frame ones, dropping some. The table includes 150,000 to 200,000 clones, 81% detected once. The specimen sequenced was PBMCs. All receptors derive from a woman in her 50s in good health and CMV-seronegative.

V and J are TRBV10-3 and TRBJ1-2; no firm D call. The germline gives CDR1 ENHRY, CDR2 SYGVKD. Trimming cost V 0 bases and J 4 bases, with 6 bases left between them. This CDR3 comprises 13 residues. The CDR3 spells CAISESRFYGYTF. The CDR3 DNA sequence: TGTGCCATCAGTGAGTCCAGGTTCTATGGCTACACCTTC.

The V and J genes are TRBV6-4 and TRBJ1-1, with 8 bases fitting TRBD1. The CDR3 contains 14 residues. Germline V gene data show CDR1 as MRHNA and CDR2 as SNTAGT. V shed 10 bases, J shed 1 base, and the junction held 8 bases outside the gene matches. CDR3: CATKLDRGNTEAFF. CDR3 sequence (DNA): TGTGCCACAAAGCTCGACAGGGGGAACACTGAAGCTTTCTTT.

CDR3 protein: CASRTLDRETEAFF. The CDR3 coding sequence is TGTGCCAGTAGGACCCTGGACAGGGAAACTGAAGCTTTCTTT. The chain employs TRBV19 and TRBJ1-1; 8 bases are a match to TRBD1. V trimming: 6 bases; J trimming: 5 bases; junction bases outside the gene matches: 8. The CDR3 extends over 14 amino acids. Germline assignment: CDR1 LNHDA and CDR2 SQIVND (reference sequence). Looking up the rest from reference TRBV19 and TRBJ1-1 gives the full variable domain: DGGITQSPKYLFRKEGQNVTLSCEQNLNHDAMYWYRQDPGQGLRLIYYSQIVNDFQKGDIAEGYSVSREKKESFPLTVTSAQKNPTAFYLCASRTLDRETEAFFGQGTRLTVV.

This chain joins TRBV13 and TRBJ1-2; TRBD1 matches 10 bases. V shed 3 bases and J 0 bases; nucleotides not matched to a gene: 1. Per germline, CDR1 PRHDT and CDR2 FYEKMQ (reference sequence). This CDR3 is built from 15 residues. CDR3 protein: CASSFGTGANYGYTF. For the CDR3, the DNA is TGTGCCAGCAGCTTTGGGACAGGGGCTAACTATGGCTACACCTTC.

The chain joins TRBV11-3 to TRBJ2-1; 9 bases line up with TRBD2. CDR3 size: 15 residues. Germline lookup yields CDR1 SGHNT and CDR2 YENEEA. Trimming took 1 base from V and 6 from J; bases not matched to a gene: 4. CDR3 DNA: TGTGCCAGCAGCTTAGTAGCGGGAGTCGTCAATGAGCAGTTCTTC. Amino acid sequence: CASSLVAGVVNEQFF.